This entry lists 16 T cell receptor beta chains sequenced from one sample in a study of blood T cell repertoires in COVID-19. Profiled with immunoSEQ multiplex PCR; TCRdb holds only in-frame clones, not every one. The repertoire has about 410,000 clones, approximately 89% of them found once; the top ten carry approximately 1.5%. The sequencing input was peripheral blood. Source of these receptors: a woman in her thirties or forties with COVID-19, enrolled during active disease.

The V call is TRBV30, the J call TRBJ1-6, with 8 bases aligning to TRBD1. V dropped 1 base and J dropped 5; count of bases not matched to a gene: 13. The CDR3 contains 18 residues. Germline values: CDR1 GTSNPN, CDR2 SVGIG (reference sequence). The CDR3 protein is CAWSADSHRQGHNSPLHF. Written as DNA, the CDR3 is TGTGCCTGGAGTGCGGATTCCCATCGACAGGGGCATAATTCACCCCTCCACTTT.

The CDR3 DNA follows: TGTGCCATTCAGCGGGAGGGCTACAATGAGCAGTTCTTC. This gives the protein CAIQREGYNEQFF. This chain connects TRBV6-6 to TRBJ2-1, with 10 nucleotides matching TRBD2. With 10 bases clipped from V and 3 bases from J, the junction kept 3 bases outside the gene matches. CDR3 length: 13 residues. In germline, CDR1 is MNHNY, CDR2 SVGAGI (reference sequence).

The chain carries TRBV30 and TRBJ2-7, with D maybe TRBD2 (5 bases). The CDR3 sequence is 12 residues long. Germline V gene lookup returns CDR1 GTSNPN and CDR2 SVGIG (reference sequence). DNA for the CDR3: TGTGCGCGGGCAACTGGCCTCTACGAGCAGTACTTC. It yields the protein CARATGLYEQYF. Together with reference TRBV30 and TRBJ2-7, the CDR3 gives the full variable domain: SQTIHQWPATLVQPVGSPLSLECTVEGTSNPNLYWYRQAAGRGLQLLFYSVGIGQISSEVPQNLSASRPQDRQFILSSKKLLLSDSGFYLCARATGLYEQYFGPGTRLTVT.

CDR3 protein: CASRPPSVGTGELFF. CDR3 in DNA: TGTGCCAGCAGACCCCCAAGCGTAGGCACCGGGGAGCTGTTTTTT. This chain uses TRBV6-5 with TRBJ2-2, with D hard to call. Germline CDR1 and CDR2: MNHEY and SVGAGI. This CDR3 comprises 15 residues. The V gene lost 6 bases and the J gene lost 4 bases, with 15 bases spanning the gap.

This chain uses TRBV4-3 with TRBJ2-1; D is perhaps TRBD2 (6 bases). With 1 base removed from V and 9 bases from J, the gap between germline ends came to 10 bases. Germline loops: CDR1 LGHNA, CDR2 YSLEER. The CDR3 contains 13 residues. The CDR3 here is CASSQVGEAEQFF. CDR3 DNA: TGCGCCAGCAGCCAAGTGGGGGAGGCTGAGCAGTTCTTC.

The rearrangement joins TRBV7-3 to TRBJ2-1; 11 bases map to TRBD2. Germline CDR1 reads SGHTA; CDR2 reads FQGTGA. The length of the CDR3 is 15 residues. The trim removed 6 bases at V and 4 bases at J, leaving 5 bases unmatched. CDR3 nucleotides: TGTGCCAGCAGTTCCATAGCGGGAGGGTACAATGAGCAGTTCTTC. Its translation: CASSSIAGGYNEQFF.

The CDR3 spells CASSSEPVYGYTF. The DNA of the CDR3 is TGTGCCAGCAGTTCGGAGCCAGTCTATGGCTACACCTTC. This chain connects TRBV6-6 to TRBJ1-2; D is uncertain. V gave up 4 bases and J gave up 4 bases, with 10 bases separating them. CDR1 and CDR2 (germline): MNHNY, SVGAGI (reference sequence). The CDR3 length is 13 residues.

This chain connects TRBV7-3 to TRBJ1-2, with D perhaps TRBD1 (6 bases). The germline V gene has CDR1 SGHTA and CDR2 FQGTGA. V dropped 5 bases and J dropped 8 bases, with 9 bases sitting between them. The CDR3 is made up of 11 amino acids. CDR3 amino acids: CASSPGDGYTF. CDR3 in DNA: TGTGCCAGCAGCCCAGGGGACGGCTACACCTTC.

A few counts support this clone. The chain uses TRBV7-2 and TRBJ1-1, with D perhaps TRBD1 (5 bases). CDR3 length: 14 amino acids. In germline, CDR1 is SGHTA, CDR2 FQGNSA. V was clipped by 5 bases and J by 10 bases, with 20 bases between them. CDR3: CASSGRRGPKRAFF. The CDR3 DNA reads as TGTGCCAGCAGCGGGCGTAGGGGTCCCAAGAGAGCTTTCTTT.

The chain recombines TRBV30 with TRBJ1-6, with 8 bases matching TRBD1. The J segment lost 7 bases and the V segment lost 3 bases, leaving 11 bases of the junction unmatched. The CDR3 totals 16 residues. CDR1 GTSNPN and CDR2 SVGIG come from the germline V gene (reference sequence). In DNA form, the CDR3 reads TGTGCCTGGAGCCAATCCTTGCAGGGGGCCAATTCACCCCTCCACTTT. Residues: CAWSQSLQGANSPLHF.

The V and J genes are TRBV6-1 and TRBJ1-4, with TRBD1 identical over 7 bases. The ends lost 4 bases at V and 4 bases at J; junction bases unmatched: 12. The CDR3 runs 17 residues. In germline, CDR1 is MNHNS, CDR2 SASEGT. CDR3 sequence (DNA): TGTGCCAGCAGTGCGTTGAGGGGGCTCACAATTAATGAAAAACTGTTTTTT. Translation gives CASSALRGLTINEKLFF.

The V gene is TRBV7-2, the J gene TRBJ2-1; 11 positions agree with TRBD2. CDR3 length: 17 residues. The germline CDR1 and CDR2 sequences are SGHTA and FQGNSA. The V and J ends lost 1 base and 9 bases, in that order; junction bases with no gene match: 11. The CDR3 is CASSLELVSGRVTEQFF. CDR3 sequence (DNA): TGTGCCAGCAGCTTAGAATTGGTTAGCGGGAGGGTTACTGAGCAGTTCTTC.

This chain links TRBV27 with TRBJ1-1, with D unclear. The ends were cut back, 3 bases at V and 4 bases at J, with 12 bases in the middle. CDR3 length: 14 residues. Germline V gives CDR1 MNHEY, CDR2 SMNVEV (reference sequence). The CDR3, as DNA: TGTGCCAGCAGTTTCAGAGGTTATACCACTGAAGCTTTCTTT. It translates to CASSFRGYTTEAFF.

This chain connects TRBV6-1 to TRBJ1-2; D call uncertain. In germline, CDR1 is MNHNS, CDR2 SASEGT. Trimming shortened V by 1 base and J by 4 bases, and 7 bases separated the two germline ends. The CDR3 is 13 residues long. The chain's CDR3 is CASSEERFYGYTF. The CDR3 coding sequence is TGTGCCAGCAGTGAAGAACGGTTCTATGGCTACACCTTC.

A single count supports this clone. The J gene is TRBJ2-2, the V gene TRBV4-2, with D possibly matching TRBD2 (5 bases). Germline CDR1 is LGHNA and CDR2 is YNFKEQ. The CDR3 is made up of 18 amino acids. The V and J ends lost 4 bases and 2 bases respectively, with 20 bases between them. The CDR3: CASSPLTDWTLNTGELFF. As DNA, the CDR3 is TGTGCCAGCAGCCCTTTGACGGACTGGACCCTTAACACCGGGGAGCTGTTTTTT.

The J gene is TRBJ2-6, the V gene TRBV5-1, with D uncertain. V was cut by 1 base and J by 0 bases, with 2 bases left in between. This CDR3 contains 14 residues. Germline-derived CDR1 and CDR2 are SGHRS and YFSETQ. The CDR3 bases are TGCGCCAGCAGCTTGCTCTCTGGGGCCAACGTCCTGACTTTC. Translation gives CASSLLSGANVLTF.